This T cell receptor (beta chain) came from a study of Graves' ophthalmopathy and Graves' hyperthyroidism. Study-wide results and limits: Among expanded thyroid clonotypes above 0.001 frequency, most also occurred in blood.

Concerning this clonotype itself: Its specificity is not known. This may come from a read error, since a much larger clone is one base off.

RNA transcripts provided the template for amplifying TCR beta CDR3 regions. The library came from an HTBI-primed first-round RT-PCR and a second-round multiplex PCR. Via MiXCR, TCRdb re-called the multiplex PCR reads, giving one row per CDR3 protein. The repertoire has about 640,000 distinct CDR3 sequences, 35% to 50% of them found once; the top ten carry over 2.5%. Certain patients were not enrolled. These were patients with other autoimmune diseases, uncontrolled infections, pregnancy or lactation. Clinicians made diagnoses from clinical symptoms, serum thyroxine, TRAb, thyroid ultrasound and orbital computed tomography. CDR3 size: 14 residues. In germline, CDR1 is DFQATT, CDR2 SNEGSKA (reference sequence).

The sequencing sample was made of peripheral blood. This clonotype originated in an adult man with Graves' ophthalmopathy. This chain uses TRBV20-1 with TRBJ1-6; weak D call: TRBD1 (5 bases). The chain's CDR3 is CGARASGGNSPLHF. In DNA form, the CDR3 reads TGCGGTGCCAGAGCTTCCGGGGGGAATTCACCCCTCCACTTT.